These T cell receptor beta chains were read from a single sample in a study of blood T cell repertoires in COVID-19. Repertoires were generated with immunoSEQ multiplex PCR, while TCRdb's copy carries only in-frame clones and drops some. The data contain over 250,000 clones, around 92% of them singletons. Sequenced input: PBMCs or T cells enriched from blood (not recorded which). These receptor sequences come from an older woman who had recovered from COVID-19. CDR3s include the opening cysteine and the closing phenylalanine or tryptophan. The order of the fields is J gene, V gene, D gene, clone size, CDR3 DNA, CDR3 protein. The D gene is left open where the match is weak. Part of the rows lack a size; the others show once, few, many or a class for expanded clones.

TRBJ2-5	TRBV3-1/TRBV3-2	-	-	TGTGCCAGCAGCCAAGATGTGATGACAGAAGAGACCCAGTACTTC	CASSQDVMTEETQYF
TRBJ1-1	TRBV18	-	-	TGTGCCAGCTCACGAGTATTGGGGGGACCGAACACTGAAGCTTTCTTT	CASSRVLGGPNTEAFF
TRBJ2-2	TRBV4-1	-	-	TGCGCCAGCAGCCAAGTTGGAGGGGCCGGGGAGCTGTTTTTT	CASSQVGGAGELFF
TRBJ1-5	TRBV28	TRBD1	-	TGTGCCAGCAGTTTAGGGGGACAGACCAATCAGCCCCAGCATTTT	CASSLGGQTNQPQHF
TRBJ2-7	TRBV7-8	TRBD1	-	TGTGCCAGCAGCCACTTCCCCACCGAACAGGGGACGGACTCCTACGAGCAGTACTTC	CASSHFPTEQGTDSYEQYF
TRBJ1-2	TRBV15	-	-	TGTGCCACCAGCAGAGAGAGGGGGAGCTATGGCTACACCTTC	CATSRERGSYGYTF
TRBJ1-4	TRBV2	-	-	TGTGCCAGAAATGGACTGGGTGAAAAACTGTTTTTT	CARNGLGEKLFF
TRBJ1-5	TRBV7-2	-	few	TGTGCCAGCAGCTTAAACAGGGCCCACAATCAGCCCCAGCATTTT	CASSLNRAHNQPQHF
TRBJ1-2	TRBV27	TRBD1	-	TGTGCCAGCAGTTTATCCCACTCGACAGGGTGGTATGGCTACACCTTC	CASSLSHSTGWYGYTF
TRBJ1-2	TRBV19	-	-	TGTGCCAGTACCAGGCAGCCTAACTATGGCTACACCTTC	CASTRQPNYGYTF
TRBJ2-1	TRBV3-1/TRBV3-2	TRBD2	once	TGTGCCAGCAGCGAAAGCGGGAGGGGCCACAATGAGCAGTTCTTC	CASSESGRGHNEQFF